This T cell receptor beta chain was sequenced during a study of T cells in Graves' hyperthyroidism and ophthalmopathy. As for the study in general: Peripheral blood was secured at the point of initial diagnosis, before any treatment. General observations from the study: Researchers found most expanded thyroid clonotypes above 0.001 in blood as well.

The sample holds many counts of this clonotype. The antigen remains undetermined. Amplification of TCR beta CDR3 regions used RNA as the template. When the TCR CDR3 underwent first-round RT-PCR, the HTBI primer set was used. TCRdb independently ran MiXCR on the multiplex PCR reads; one entry per CDR3 protein. The repertoire holds fewer than 650,000 distinct CDR3 sequences, with roughly 14% as singletons. The sample comprised blood. The clonotype comes from a woman younger than 45 with Graves' hyperthyroidism that later progressed to Graves' ophthalmopathy.

Written as DNA, the CDR3 is TGTGCCAGCAGGCCCGAGGCTAATTCACCCCTCCACTTT. Amino acids: CASRPEANSPLHF. This sequence joins TRBV12-3 or TRBV12-4 and TRBJ1-6; no clear D gene. The CDR3 is 13 residues long. V shed 6 bases and J shed 6 bases, with 9 bases lying between them.